This T cell receptor (beta chain) appears in the sequencing data of a study of cytomegalovirus exposure and HLA in healthy donors. Overall study: An analysis done earlier identified some 120 million unique TCR beta sequences from about 179 million T cells.

Study-wide points: Previous analysis showed most TCR beta V segments were productive about 87% or about 30% of the time. In a later analysis, TCR beta V- and J-gene trimming showed a link to a missense DCLRE1C variant.

As regards this clone: The antigen is unknown.

In the PCR, 60 Vbeta and 13 Jbeta primers were used. This table comes from immunoSEQ multiplex PCR, and its TCRdb copy is limited to in-frame clones, with some not included. This table lists fewer than 70,000 clones. This CDR3 is 18 amino acids long. CDR1 SGHRS and CDR2 YFSETQ come from the germline V gene. V was clipped by 1 base and J by 0 bases, with 14 bases between them. The chain employs TRBV5-1 and TRBJ2-6, with a possible D match to TRBD1 (5 bases). Sequencing used PBMCs. This clonotype was obtained from a man aged 30 to 45 in good health and CMV-seropositive. The CDR3 sequence is CASSLWGDRSSGANVLTF. The CDR3 DNA is TGCGCCAGCAGCTTGTGGGGCGACCGGAGCTCTGGGGCCAACGTCCTGACTTTC.